These 8 T cell receptor beta chains were all obtained from the same sample, sequenced in a study of T-cell memory formation after mild COVID-19. TCRdb reprocessed the 5' RACE reads via MiXCR and lists one record per CDR3 protein. The sample shows 270,000 or so distinct CDR3 sequences, about a sixth of them seen only once. The specimen sequenced was PBMCs or a T cell subset sorted from them (not recorded which). Receptor source: a man between 18 and 29 years old who had mild COVID-19 (a few samples of this study predate the infection). Cell type and time point are not known.

The DNA for the CDR3 is TGTGCCAGCAGCTTAGGTCCAGGGGAGTATGGCTACACCTTC. It yields the protein CASSLGPGEYGYTF. The rearrangement joins TRBV7-6 to TRBJ1-2; D is perhaps TRBD1 (6 bases). V was shortened by 1 base and J by 5 bases, with 11 bases between the two germline ends. Germline values: CDR1 SGHVS, CDR2 FNYEAQ. The CDR3 is made up of 14 amino acids.

This clonotype was picked up a small number of times. This chain joins TRBV7-2 and TRBJ2-7; D is undetermined. Germline V gives CDR1 SGHTA, CDR2 FQGNSA. The CDR3 spans 11 residues. V shed 7 bases and J shed 4 bases, with 8 bases lying between them. The DNA for the CDR3 is TGTGCCAGCACCCAGGCGTACGAGCAGTACTTC. This gives the protein CASTQAYEQYF. Full variable domain (missing parts from reference TRBV7-2 and TRBJ2-7): GAGVSQSPSNKVTEKGKDVELRCDPISGHTALYWYRQSLGQGLEFLIYFQGNSAPDKSGLPSDRFSAERTGGSVSTLTIQRTQQEDSAVYLCASTQAYEQYFGPGTRLTVT.

This clonotype was seen more than once but under ten times. This chain links TRBV9 with TRBJ2-3, with TRBD2 matching 10 bases. Trimming took 3 bases from V and 2 from J; bases not matched to a gene: 6. The CDR3 is 16 residues long. The germline gives CDR1 SGDLS, CDR2 YYNGEE. CDR3 nucleotides: TGTGCCAGCAGCGCCAGCGGGGGGGCAGACACAGATACGCAGTATTTT. It yields the protein CASSASGGADTDTQYF.

The rearrangement uses TRBV9 and TRBJ2-1, with 11 bases aligning to TRBD2. J gave up 9 bases and V 0 bases, and 5 bases lay outside the gene matches. CDR1 SGDLS and CDR2 YYNGEE come from the germline V gene. CDR3 length: 15 residues. CDR3: CASSVGPTSGGEQFF. In DNA form, the CDR3 reads TGTGCCAGCAGCGTAGGCCCTACTAGCGGGGGTGAGCAGTTCTTC.

The chain recombines TRBV6-5 with TRBJ1-5, with D perhaps matching TRBD1 (5 bases). The CDR3 spans 14 residues. The V end was cut by 0 bases, the J end by 7 bases, with 10 bases between. CDR1 is MNHEY and CDR2 is SVGAGI in the germline V gene. The DNA for the CDR3 is TGTGCCAGCAGTTACTCAAGGGGTCGCCAGCCCCAGCATTTT. Amino acid sequence: CASSYSRGRQPQHF.

The chain recombines TRBV6-2 or TRBV6-3 with TRBJ2-3; D may be TRBD1 (6 bases). V was shortened by 2 bases and J by 4 bases, with 16 bases between the two germline ends. Germline V CDR1 and CDR2: MNHEY, SVGEGT. This CDR3 contains 16 residues. As DNA, the CDR3 is TGTGCCAGCAGTTACGGCTGGGACATCGTCCCAGATACGCAGTATTTT. As protein: CASSYGWDIVPDTQYF.

The chain joins TRBV5-1 to TRBJ1-5, with 7 positions matching TRBD1. The CDR3 has 14 amino acids. Germline-derived CDR1 and CDR2 are SGHRS and YFSETQ. After removal of 0 bases from V and 7 bases from J, the junction contained 4 bases not matched to a gene. The DNA for the CDR3 is TGCGCCAGCAGCTTGGACGGACAGGTCCAGCCCCAGCATTTT. This sequence encodes CASSLDGQVQPQHF. Filled out from reference TRBV5-1 and TRBJ1-5, the complete variable domain reads KAGVTQTPRYLIKTRGQQVTLSCSPISGHRSVSWYQQTPGQGLQFLFEYFSETQRNKGNFPGRFSGRQFSNSRSEMNVSTLELGDSALYLCASSLDGQVQPQHFGDGTRLSIL.

CDR3 nucleotide sequence: TGTGCCAGCAGCTTCGACCGAGAGACCCAGTACTTC. This sequence encodes CASSFDRETQYF. V is TRBV7-9 and J is TRBJ2-5, with D unresolved. Trimming left V 3 bases short and J 4 bases short, with 6 bases between. The V gene's germline CDR1 is SEHNR and CDR2 FQNEAQ (reference sequence). CDR3 size: 12 residues.